This T cell receptor beta chain was observed in a study of T cell responses to AZD1222 COVID-19 vaccine. General study findings and limits: At study baseline, merely over 5 AZD1222 recipients were seropositive.

Germline values: CDR1 MNHEY, CDR2 SVGAGI. The length of the CDR3 is 13 residues. J gave up 8 bases and V 8 bases, and 7 bases lay outside the gene matches. Regarding this clone: Its specificity is unknown.

TCRdb keeps only in-frame clones here, not all; method: immunoSEQ multiplex PCR. Of 55,000 to 85,000 clones detected, 80% to 85% appear once; the ten largest clones hold more than 8.5%. The source is an adult in good health. Sequenced material: peripheral blood, taken on day 0 of AZD1222 vaccination. V gene TRBV6-5 combines with J gene TRBJ2-1; 9 nucleotides line up with TRBD1. The CDR3 reads CASCRDREDEQFF. CDR3 nucleotide sequence: TGTGCCAGCTGCCGGGACAGGGAGGATGAGCAGTTCTTC.